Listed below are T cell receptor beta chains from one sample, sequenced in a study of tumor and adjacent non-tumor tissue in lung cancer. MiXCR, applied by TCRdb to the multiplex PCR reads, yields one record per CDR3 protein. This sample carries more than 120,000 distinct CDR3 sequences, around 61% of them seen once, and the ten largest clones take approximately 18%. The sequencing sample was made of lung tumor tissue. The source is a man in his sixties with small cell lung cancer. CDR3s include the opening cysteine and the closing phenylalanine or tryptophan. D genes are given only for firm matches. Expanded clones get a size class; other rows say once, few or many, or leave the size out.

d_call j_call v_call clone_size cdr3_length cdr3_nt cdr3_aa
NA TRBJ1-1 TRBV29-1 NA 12 TGCAGCGGAGGATCTGGAAGATTCGAAACTTTCTTT CSGGSGRFETFF
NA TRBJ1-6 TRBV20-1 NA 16 TGCAGTGCTAGAGACTTTCAACAGGAGACAAATTCACCCCTCCACTTT CSARDFQQETNSPLHF
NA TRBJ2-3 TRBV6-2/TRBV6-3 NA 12 TGTGCCAGCAGTTACTCAAAAGATACGCAGTATTTT CASSYSKDTQYF
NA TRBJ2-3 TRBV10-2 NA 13 TGCGCCAGCAGGGGCTCGGGGTCAATTACGCAGTATTTT CASRGSGSITQYF
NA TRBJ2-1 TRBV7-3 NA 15 TGTGCCAGCAGCTTAACGTCGGCAGGAAGTGATGAGCAGTTCTTC CASSLTSAGSDEQFF
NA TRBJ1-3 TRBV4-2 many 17 TGTGCCAGCAGCCAAGATGACAGGCTGGGGTCTGGAAACACCATATATTTT CASSQDDRLGSGNTIYF
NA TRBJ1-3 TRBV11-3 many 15 TGTGCCAGCAGCTTCCTAACAGGGCCGGGAGACACCATATATTTT CASSFLTGPGDTIYF
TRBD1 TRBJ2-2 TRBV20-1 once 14 TGTAGTGCTGCCGACAGGGGGGGCAACGGGGAGCTGTTTTTT CSAADRGGNGELFF
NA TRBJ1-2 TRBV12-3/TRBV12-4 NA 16 TGTGCCAGCAGCCACAGACAGGCTCGAGCTAACTATGGCTACACCTTC CASSHRQARANYGYTF
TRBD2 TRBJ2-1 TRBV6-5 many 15 TGTGCCAGCAGCCGCACGACTAGCGGGGACAATGAGCAGTTCTTC CASSRTTSGDNEQFF
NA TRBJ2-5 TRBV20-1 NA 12 TGCAGTGCAATGGGACATCAAGAGACCCAGTACTTC CSAMGHQETQYF
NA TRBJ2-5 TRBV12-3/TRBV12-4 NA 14 TGTGCCAGCAGTTTATGCTGGGACCGAGAGACCCAGTACTTC CASSLCWDRETQYF
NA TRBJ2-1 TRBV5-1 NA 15 TGCGCCAGCAAGGGGGCTAGCGGAGACTACAATGAGCAGGTCTTC CASKGASGDYNEQVF
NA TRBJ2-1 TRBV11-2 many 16 TGTGCCAGCAGCTTATATGCTAGCGCGTCCTACAATGAGCAGTTCTTC CASSLYASASYNEQFF
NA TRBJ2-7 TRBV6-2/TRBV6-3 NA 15 TGTGCCAGCAACCACTGGCTAACGGAAACCTACGAGCAGTACTTC CASNHWLTETYEQYF
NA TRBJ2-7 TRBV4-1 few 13 TGCGCCAGTAGCCAACAAAAGACCTACGAGCAGTACTTC CASSQQKTYEQYF
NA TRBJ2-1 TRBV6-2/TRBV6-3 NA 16 TGTGCCAGCAGTTACTGGGACTCCCCACTAGGCAGTGAGCAGTTCTTC CASSYWDSPLGSEQFF
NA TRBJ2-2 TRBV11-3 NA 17 TGTGCCAGCAGCCCTCGTCGGGGGTCTGGTGTGGGCGGGGAGTTGTTTTTT CASSPRRGSGVGGELFF
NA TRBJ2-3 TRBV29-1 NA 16 TGCAGCGTTGATGGCTACACCTTAGGCAGCACAGATACGCAGTATTTT CSVDGYTLGSTDTQYF
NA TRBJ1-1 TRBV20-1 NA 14 TGCAGTGTTAGAGGGGCCCACAGGGCAATTGAAGCTTTCTTT CSVRGAHRAIEAFF
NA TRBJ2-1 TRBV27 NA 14 TGTGCCAGCAACCGTTCAGCCTCCTACAATGAGCAGTTTTTC CASNRSASYNEQFF
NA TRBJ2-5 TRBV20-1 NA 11 TGCAGTGCTGTTGGAAAAGAGACTCAGTACTTC CSAVGKETQYF
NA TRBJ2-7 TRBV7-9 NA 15 TGTGCCAGCGGGGGAGCGGGCTCACCTTCCTACGGGCAGAACTTC CASGGAGSPSYGQNF
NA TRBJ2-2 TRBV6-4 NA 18 TGTGCCAGCAGTGAGTCGCTTAACGGGAAGGGGAACACCGGGGAGCTGTTTTTT CASSESLNGKGNTGELFF
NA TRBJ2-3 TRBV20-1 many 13 TGCAGTGTCTCGAATAGAGACACAGATACGCAGTATTTT CSVSNRDTDTQYF
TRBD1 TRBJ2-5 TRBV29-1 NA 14 TGCAGCGTACCGGGACAGGGGAACCAAGAGACCCAGTACTTC CSVPGQGNQETQYF
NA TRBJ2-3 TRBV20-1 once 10 TGCAGAGCTACTACAGATACACAGTATTTT CRATTDTQYF
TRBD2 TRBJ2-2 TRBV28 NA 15 TGTGCCAGCGGCCGAGTTGCGGGAGGGACCGGGGAGCTGTTTTTT CASGRVAGGTGELFF
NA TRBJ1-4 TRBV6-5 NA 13 TGCGCCATCAGAAAAGGCCCGACGGGTAAACTGTTTTTT CAIRKGPTGKLFF
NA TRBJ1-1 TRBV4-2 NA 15 TGTTTCAGCAGCCAAGATGGAGGCCCGAACACTGAAGCTTTCTTT CFSSQDGGPNTEAFF
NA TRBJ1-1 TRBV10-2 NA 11 TGCGCCAACTCGAGATACACTGAAGCTTTCTTT CANSRYTEAFF
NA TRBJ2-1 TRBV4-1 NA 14 TGCGCCAGTAGCCTTTCGGCGATTAGCAATGATCAGTTCTTC CASSLSAISNDQFF
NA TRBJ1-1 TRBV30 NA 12 TGTGCCTGGAAATACGGGAACACTGAAGCTTTCTTT CAWKYGNTEAFF
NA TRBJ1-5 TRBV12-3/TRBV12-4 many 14 TGTGCCAGCAGTTTAAAGGGAAATCATCAGCCCCAGCATTTT CASSLKGNHQPQHF
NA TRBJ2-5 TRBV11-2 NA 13 TGTGCCAGCAGCCTGGCGGGGACAGAGACCCAGTACTTC CASSLAGTETQYF
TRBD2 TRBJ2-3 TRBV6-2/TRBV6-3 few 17 TGTGCCAGCAGTCCAATTCGACTAGCGGAGTCCACAGATACGCAGTATTTT CASSPIRLAESTDTQYF
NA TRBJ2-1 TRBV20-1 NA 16 TGCAGTGCTAGAGTATTCAGCGGGTCGGGCTACAATGAGCAGTTCTTC CSARVFSGSGYNEQFF
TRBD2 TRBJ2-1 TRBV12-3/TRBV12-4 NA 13 TGTGCCAGCGGCCCTAGCGGGTACAATGAGCAGTTCTTC CASGPSGYNEQFF
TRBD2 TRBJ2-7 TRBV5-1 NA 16 TGCGCCAGCAGTTCACGGAGCGGGGGCCGGCCCTACGAGCAGTACTTC CASSSRSGGRPYEQYF
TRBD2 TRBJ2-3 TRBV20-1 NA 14 TGCAGTGCTAGCCTGGGGACTAGCGGGTATACGCAGTATTTT CSASLGTSGYTQYF
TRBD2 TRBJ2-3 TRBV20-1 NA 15 TGCAGTGCTGAGGGGAGAGTGGGAGGGCGAGATACGCAGTATTTC CSAEGRVGGRDTQYF
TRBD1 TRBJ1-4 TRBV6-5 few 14 TGTGCCAGCAGCCCGACAGGGATGGGTGAAAAACTGTTTTTT CASSPTGMGEKLFF
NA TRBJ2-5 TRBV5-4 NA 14 TGTGCCGGCAGCTTAGTGGAGGCCCAAGAGACCCAGTACTTC CAGSLVEAQETQYF
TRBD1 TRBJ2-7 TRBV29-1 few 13 TGCAGCGTTGGGGGACAGGGGTCTTACGAGCAGTACTTC CSVGGQGSYEQYF
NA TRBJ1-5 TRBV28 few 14 TGTGCCAGCAGTATCCCGACTCGGGGGCAGCCCCAGCATTTT CASSIPTRGQPQHF